The T cell receptor (beta chain) described here comes from a study of cytomegalovirus exposure and HLA in healthy donors. Germline V gene sequence: CDR1 MNHEY, CDR2 SMNVEV (reference sequence). The CDR3 contains 12 residues. The V end lost 4 bases, the J end lost 12 bases, and 16 bases lay between the germline ends. A multiplex PCR was run with 60 Vbeta primers and 13 Jbeta primers. Libraries were prepared by immunoSEQ multiplex PCR; TCRdb keeps only in-frame clonotypes and omits some of them. The sample contains 130,000 to 150,000 clones, nearly 80% of which appear only once. The TCR sequence derives from a woman between 25 and 40 years old in good health and CMV-seronegative. The chain is built from TRBV27 and TRBJ2-7; D gene ambiguous. Sequenced input: PBMCs. The CDR3 DNA sequence: TGTGCCAGCAGTTCCCCCCCCCAGTGGCTGTACTTC. It is translated as CASSSPPQWLYF.